Each of the 7 T cell receptor beta chains below was sequenced from the same sample in a study of Ad26.COV2.S vaccination and SARS-CoV-2 variants. Treatment given: some 20 received Ad26.COV2.S at low or high dose, single or two shots; 5 received placebo; per-sample allocation not given. Samples analyzed were those drawn on day 63 after the first vaccine or placebo injection. Data came from immunoSEQ multiplex PCR; TCRdb stores just in-frame clones and leaves some out. Here the sample spans approximately 350,000 clones, around 82% being singletons. This sample comprised peripheral blood, obtained in a trial of Ad26.COV2.S vaccine versus placebo. These receptors were collected from a person aged 18-60 years who received the Ad26.COV2.S COVID-19 vaccine or a placebo.

J is TRBJ2-4 and V is TRBV27; 8 positions match TRBD1. Unmatched junction bases numbered 12, after V lost 5 bases and J lost 3 bases. This CDR3 comprises 17 residues. Germline V CDR1 and CDR2: MNHEY, SMNVEV (reference sequence). CDR3 protein: CASSPLFNRGVKNIQYF. The CDR3 DNA sequence: TGTGCCAGCAGTCCCCTCTTCAACAGGGGGGTCAAAAACATTCAGTACTTC.

The chain couples TRBV27 to TRBJ2-7, with 14 bases fitting TRBD2. The V gene's germline CDR1 is MNHEY and CDR2 SMNVEV (reference sequence). This CDR3 spans 16 amino acids. V gave up 7 bases and J gave up 5 bases; unmatched junction bases: 10. The CDR3 DNA is TGTGCCAGCACCCCTGGGACTAGCGGGAGTCGGCACGAGCAGTACTTC. This encodes CASTPGTSGSRHEQYF.

A single count supports this clone. V is TRBV5-1 and J is TRBJ2-3; 11 nucleotides line up with TRBD2. CDR1 and CDR2 (germline): SGHRS, YFSETQ. The CDR3 spans 16 residues. V lost 2 bases to trimming and J lost 0 bases; unmatched junction nucleotides: 2. CDR3 residues: CASSLTSGSSTDTQYF. DNA of the CDR3: TGCGCCAGCAGCTTAACTAGCGGGAGCAGCACAGATACGCAGTATTTT.

V gene TRBV20-1 combines with J gene TRBJ2-5; D is unresolved. Germline V gene sequence: CDR1 DFQATT, CDR2 SNEGSKA (reference sequence). The CDR3 runs to 12 residues. Trimming took off 3 bases at V and 4 bases at J, with 9 bases between the two ends. Here the CDR3 DNA reads TGCAGTGCTAGTCACCCTCCAGAGACCCAGTACTTC. Translation: CSASHPPETQYF.

The rearrangement links TRBV5-4 to TRBJ1-6; the D gene is possibly TRBD1 (5 bases). V was trimmed by 3 bases and J by 5 bases, leaving 15 bases between them. CDR3 length equals 16 residues. From germline, CDR1 is SGHNT and CDR2 YYREEE (reference sequence). The CDR3 DNA sequence: TGTGCCAGCAGCTCTCCGGGACGGACCAATAATTCACCCCTCCACTTT. Its translation is CASSSPGRTNNSPLHF.

J is TRBJ1-2 and V is TRBV11-2; D not resolved. Germline lookup yields CDR1 SGHAT and CDR2 FQNNGV. The CDR3 consists of 15 residues. The V end lost 0 bases, the J end lost 8 bases, and 16 bases lay between the germline ends. In DNA, the CDR3 is TGTGCCAGCAGCTTAGATCAGCTCCGGGTAGTCGGCTACACCTTC. This translates into CASSLDQLRVVGYTF.

This clone was recorded once. V gene TRBV6-5 combines with J gene TRBJ2-7; D unclear. Between the trimmed V and J ends, which lost 5 bases and 3 bases, there was a span of 11 bases. The CDR3 consists of 13 residues. The germline V gene encodes CDR1 MNHEY and CDR2 SVGAGI. The CDR3 DNA reads as TGTGCCAGCAGTACCAATAAAATCTACGAGCAGTACTTC. Amino acids: CASSTNKIYEQYF.